Listed here is a single TCR beta chain. The data derive from a study of blood T cell repertoires in COVID-19. Across the whole study: T cells, B-cell-depleted T cells, or PBMCs supplied cDNA or gDNA.

In the source study's methods: The authors estimated nucleated cell counts from reference gene primer amplification. The data were produced by immunoSEQ multiplex PCR, yet TCRdb's version contains in-frame clones alone and is incomplete. Clone size and the V and J calls come from that table; the DNA yielded D and trimming. The sample consists of 350,000 or so clones, about 92% of them appearing once. Trimming at V came to 3 bases and at J to 1 base, leaving 3 bases not matched to a gene. This CDR3 spans 14 amino acids. Germline lookup yields CDR1 SGDLS and CDR2 YYNGEE. Participant-reported clinical history was the basis for cohort assignment.

This TCR was sampled from a woman in her twenties or thirties who had recovered from COVID-19. The chain carries TRBV9 and TRBJ2-5, with 7 positions matching TRBD1. Source material: PBMCs or T cells enriched from blood (not recorded which). The CDR3 coding sequence is TGTGCCAGCAGCGGCCGGGACAGCCAAGAGACCCAGTACTTC. Translation gives CASSGRDSQETQYF.